This record looks at one TCR beta chain sequence and its context. Seattle researchers signed up patients amid active infection and tracked them longitudinally. Germline trimming cut 5 bases from V and 1 base from J; bases unmatched to any gene: 3. Germline loops: CDR1 SEHNR, CDR2 FQNEAQ (reference sequence). The CDR3 sequence is 14 residues long. The data were taken from a study of blood T cell repertoires in COVID-19. Study in general: The United States, Italy and Spain provided the acute and convalescent COVID-19 samples. Sources were T cells, B-cell-depleted T cells, or PBMCs; the material itself was cDNA or gDNA.

The repertoire was sequenced with immunoSEQ multiplex PCR; TCRdb's copy has only in-frame clones and lacks some. This table has hundreds of thousands of clones, 88% appearing once. The TCR comes from a woman aged 25 to 39 with COVID-19, enrolled during active disease. V gene TRBV7-9 combines with J gene TRBJ2-5; 8 bases line up with TRBD1. Material for sequencing was peripheral blood. The CDR3 DNA reads as TGTGCCAGCAGCGGACAGGGAGGCCAAGAGACCCAGTACTTC. This translates into CASSGQGGQETQYF.